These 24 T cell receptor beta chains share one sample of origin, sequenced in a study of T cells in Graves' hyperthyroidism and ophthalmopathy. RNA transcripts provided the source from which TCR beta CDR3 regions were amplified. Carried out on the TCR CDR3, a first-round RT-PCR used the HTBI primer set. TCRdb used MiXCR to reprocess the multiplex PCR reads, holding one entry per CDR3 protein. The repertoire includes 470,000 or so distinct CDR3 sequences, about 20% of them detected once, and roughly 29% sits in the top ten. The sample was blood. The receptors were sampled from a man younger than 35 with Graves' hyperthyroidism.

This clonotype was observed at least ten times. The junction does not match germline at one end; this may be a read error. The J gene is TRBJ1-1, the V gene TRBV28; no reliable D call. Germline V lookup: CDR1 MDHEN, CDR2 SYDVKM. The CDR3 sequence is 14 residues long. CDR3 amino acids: CAGSLGGSSWGAFF. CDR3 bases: TGTGCCGGCAGTTTGGGTGGGTCCTCGTGGGGAGCTTTCTTT.

This CDR3 reads CASTAVFLDEQYF. The CDR3 region has the DNA TGTGCCAGCACCGCCGTCTTTCTGGACGAGCAGTACTTC. V is TRBV28 and J is TRBJ2-7; D gene uncertain. The CDR3 has 13 residues. V lost 7 bases to trimming and J lost 5 bases, with 15 bases between them. Germline values: CDR1 MDHEN, CDR2 SYDVKM.

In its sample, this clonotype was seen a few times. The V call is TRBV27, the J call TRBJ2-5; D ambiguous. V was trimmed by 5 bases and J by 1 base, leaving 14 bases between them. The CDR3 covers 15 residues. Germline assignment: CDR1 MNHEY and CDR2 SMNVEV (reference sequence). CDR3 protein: CASSTIRSSQETQYF. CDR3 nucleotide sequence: TGTGCCAGCAGTACCATAAGGAGCTCCCAAGAGACCCAGTACTTC.

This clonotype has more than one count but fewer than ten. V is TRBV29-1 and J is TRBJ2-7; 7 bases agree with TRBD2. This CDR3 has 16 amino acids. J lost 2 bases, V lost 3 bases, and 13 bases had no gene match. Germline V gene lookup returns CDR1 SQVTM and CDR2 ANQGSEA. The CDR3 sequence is CSVEASGATDTYEQYF. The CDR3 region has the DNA TGCAGCGTTGAGGCTAGCGGCGCGACGGACACCTACGAGCAGTACTTC.

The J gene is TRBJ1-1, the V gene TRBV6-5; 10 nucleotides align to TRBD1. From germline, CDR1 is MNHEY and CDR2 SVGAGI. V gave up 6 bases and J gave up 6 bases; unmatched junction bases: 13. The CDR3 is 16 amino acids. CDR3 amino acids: CASSHSRTGGKPEAFF. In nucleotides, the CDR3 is TGTGCCAGCAGCCACTCGCGGACAGGGGGAAAACCTGAAGCTTTCTTT.

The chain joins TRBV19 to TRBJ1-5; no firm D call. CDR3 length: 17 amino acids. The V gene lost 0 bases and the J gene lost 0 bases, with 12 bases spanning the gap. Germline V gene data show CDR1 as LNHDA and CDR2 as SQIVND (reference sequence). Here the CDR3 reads CASSIDRRTYSNQPQHF. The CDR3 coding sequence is TGTGCCAGTAGTATAGACAGGAGAACTTATAGCAATCAGCCCCAGCATTTT.

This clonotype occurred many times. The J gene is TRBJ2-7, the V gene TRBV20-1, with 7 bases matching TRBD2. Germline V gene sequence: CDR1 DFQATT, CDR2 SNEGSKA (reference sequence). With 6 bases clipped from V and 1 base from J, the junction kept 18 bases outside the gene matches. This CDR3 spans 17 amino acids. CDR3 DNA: TGCAGTGCACGACCGCTGGGAGGGCGCTCCCCTTCCTACGAGCAGTACTTC. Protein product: CSARPLGGRSPSYEQYF.

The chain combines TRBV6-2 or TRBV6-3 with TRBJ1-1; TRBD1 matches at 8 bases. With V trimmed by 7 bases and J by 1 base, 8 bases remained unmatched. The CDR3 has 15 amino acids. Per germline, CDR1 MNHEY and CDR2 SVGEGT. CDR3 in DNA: TGTGCCAGCACCTCCTCGGGACAGGCGAACACTGAAGCTTTCTTT. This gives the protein CASTSSGQANTEAFF.

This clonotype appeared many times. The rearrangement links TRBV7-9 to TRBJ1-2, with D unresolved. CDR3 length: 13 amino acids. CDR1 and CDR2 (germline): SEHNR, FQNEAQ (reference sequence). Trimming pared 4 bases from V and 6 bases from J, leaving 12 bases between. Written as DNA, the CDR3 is TGTGCCAGCAGCTACCTACAGACCAATGGCTACACCTTC. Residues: CASSYLQTNGYTF.

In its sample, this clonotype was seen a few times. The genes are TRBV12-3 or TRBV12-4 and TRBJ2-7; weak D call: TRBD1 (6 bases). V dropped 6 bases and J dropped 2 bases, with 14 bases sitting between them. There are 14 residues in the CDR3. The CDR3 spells CASSWVDSAYEQYF. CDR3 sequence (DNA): TGTGCCAGCAGCTGGGTGGACAGCGCCTACGAGCAGTACTTC.

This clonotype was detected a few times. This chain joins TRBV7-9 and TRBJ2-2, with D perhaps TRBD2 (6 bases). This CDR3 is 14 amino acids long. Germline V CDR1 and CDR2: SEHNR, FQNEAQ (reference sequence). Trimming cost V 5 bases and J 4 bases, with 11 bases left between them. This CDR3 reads CASSPRERTGELFF. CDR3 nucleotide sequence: TGTGCCAGCAGCCCCCGGGAGCGCACCGGGGAGCTGTTTTTT.

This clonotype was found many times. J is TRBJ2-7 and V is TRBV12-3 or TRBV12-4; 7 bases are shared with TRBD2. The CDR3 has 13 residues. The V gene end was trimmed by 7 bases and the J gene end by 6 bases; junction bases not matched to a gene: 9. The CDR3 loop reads CASTWGGYSEQYF. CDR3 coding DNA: TGTGCCAGCACCTGGGGGGGTTACAGCGAGCAGTACTTC.

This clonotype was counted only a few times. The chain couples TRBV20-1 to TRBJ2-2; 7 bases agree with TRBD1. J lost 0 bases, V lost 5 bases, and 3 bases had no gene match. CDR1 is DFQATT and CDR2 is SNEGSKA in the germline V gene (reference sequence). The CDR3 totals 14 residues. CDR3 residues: CSAVGQSNTGELFF. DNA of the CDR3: TGCAGTGCTGTGGGACAGTCGAACACCGGGGAGCTGTTTTTT.

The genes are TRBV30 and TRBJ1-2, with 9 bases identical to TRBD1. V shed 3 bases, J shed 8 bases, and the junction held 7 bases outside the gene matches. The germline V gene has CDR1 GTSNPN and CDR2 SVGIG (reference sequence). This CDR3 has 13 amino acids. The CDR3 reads CAWRGGQGFGYTF. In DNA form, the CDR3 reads TGTGCCTGGAGGGGGGGACAGGGATTCGGCTACACCTTC.

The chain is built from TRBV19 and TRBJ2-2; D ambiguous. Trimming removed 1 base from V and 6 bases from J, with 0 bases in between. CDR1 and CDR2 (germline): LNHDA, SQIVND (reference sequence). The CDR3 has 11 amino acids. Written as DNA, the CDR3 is TGTGCCAGTAGTATAGCCGGGGAGCTGTTTTTT. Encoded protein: CASSIAGELFF.

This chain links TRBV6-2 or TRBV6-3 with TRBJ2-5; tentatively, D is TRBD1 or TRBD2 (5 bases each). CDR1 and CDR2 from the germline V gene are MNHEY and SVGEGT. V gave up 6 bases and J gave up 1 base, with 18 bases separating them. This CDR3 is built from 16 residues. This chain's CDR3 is CASRTGTARSQETQYF. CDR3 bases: TGTGCCAGCAGAACCGGGACGGCGAGGTCCCAAGAGACCCAGTACTTC.

DNA of the CDR3: TGTGCCAGCAGTGAAGAACCGAATCAGCCCCAGCATTTT. The encoded protein is CASSEEPNQPQHF. J is TRBJ1-5 and V is TRBV6-1; D gene unclear. The CDR3 is 13 amino acids. Germline values: CDR1 MNHNS, CDR2 SASEGT. V lost 1 base and J 4 bases, leaving 5 bases between the germline ends.

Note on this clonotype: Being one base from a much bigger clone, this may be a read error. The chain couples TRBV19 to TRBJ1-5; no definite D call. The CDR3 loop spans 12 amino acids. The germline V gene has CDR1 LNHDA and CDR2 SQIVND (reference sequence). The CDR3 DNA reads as TGTGCCATTAGTGACATCAATCAGCCCCAGCATTTT. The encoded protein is CAISDINQPQHF.

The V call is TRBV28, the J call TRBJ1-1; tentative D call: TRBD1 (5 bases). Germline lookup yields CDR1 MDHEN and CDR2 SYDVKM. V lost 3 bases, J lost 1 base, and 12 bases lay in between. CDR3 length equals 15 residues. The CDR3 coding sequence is TGTGCCAGCAGTTTGACAGCCAGATCGAACACTGAAGCTTTCTTT. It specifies CASSLTARSNTEAFF.

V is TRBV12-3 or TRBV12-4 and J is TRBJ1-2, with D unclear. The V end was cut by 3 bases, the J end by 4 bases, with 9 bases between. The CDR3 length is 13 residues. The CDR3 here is CASSFVGGYGYTF. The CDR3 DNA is TGTGCCAGCAGTTTCGTGGGAGGCTATGGCTACACCTTC.

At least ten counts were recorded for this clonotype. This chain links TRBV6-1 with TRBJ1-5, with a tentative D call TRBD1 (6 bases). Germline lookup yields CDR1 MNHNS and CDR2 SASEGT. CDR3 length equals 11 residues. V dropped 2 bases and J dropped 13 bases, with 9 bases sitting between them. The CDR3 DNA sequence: TGTGCCAGCAGTGAAACAGGGCCTCAGCATTTT. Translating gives CASSETGPQHF.

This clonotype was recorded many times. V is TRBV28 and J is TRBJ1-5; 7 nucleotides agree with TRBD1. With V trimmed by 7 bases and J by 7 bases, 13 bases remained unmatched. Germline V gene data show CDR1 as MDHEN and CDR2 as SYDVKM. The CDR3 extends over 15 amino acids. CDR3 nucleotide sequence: TGTGCCAGCAACAAAGGGGGCGCGGTGCGACAGCCCCAGCATTTT. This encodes CASNKGGAVRQPQHF.

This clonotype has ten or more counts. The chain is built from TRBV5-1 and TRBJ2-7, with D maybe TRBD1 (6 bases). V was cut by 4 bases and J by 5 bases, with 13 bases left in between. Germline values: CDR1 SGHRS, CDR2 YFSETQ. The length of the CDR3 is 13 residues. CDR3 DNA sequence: TGCGCCAGCAGCGCCTTTGGACAGCACGAGCAGTACTTC. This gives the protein CASSAFGQHEQYF. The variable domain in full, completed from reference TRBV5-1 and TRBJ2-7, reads KAGVTQTPRYLIKTRGQQVTLSCSPISGHRSVSWYQQTPGQGLQFLFEYFSETQRNKGNFPGRFSGRQFSNSRSEMNVSTLELGDSALYLCASSAFGQHEQYFGPGTRLTVT.

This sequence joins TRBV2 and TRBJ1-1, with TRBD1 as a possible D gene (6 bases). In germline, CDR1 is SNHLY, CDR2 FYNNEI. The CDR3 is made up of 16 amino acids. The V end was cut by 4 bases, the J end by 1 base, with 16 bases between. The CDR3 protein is CASSVRGGQQNTEAFF. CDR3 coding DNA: TGTGCCAGCAGTGTGAGAGGCGGACAGCAGAACACTGAAGCTTTCTTT.